This passage covers 15 T cell receptor beta chains from one sample sequenced in a study of cytomegalovirus exposure and HLA in healthy donors. The PCR used 60 Vbeta and 13 Jbeta primers. Method: immunoSEQ multiplex PCR; TCRdb's copy keeps in-frame clones and lacks some. The sample has 150,000 to 200,000 clones, 77% seen once. Sequenced material: PBMCs. Every receptor here comes from a woman aged 25 to 45 in good health and CMV-seropositive.

Remarks on this clone: This specimen includes other DNA sequences encoding the same CDR3. V is TRBV6-5 and J is TRBJ1-3; D unresolved. The V and J ends lost 2 bases and 0 bases respectively, with 11 bases between them. Germline CDR1 is MNHEY and CDR2 is SVGAGI. This CDR3 spans 16 amino acids. This CDR3 is CASSYDGGNSGNTIYF. The DNA for the CDR3 is TGTGCCAGCAGTTACGACGGCGGAAACTCTGGAAACACCATATATTTT.

This sequence joins TRBV21-1 and TRBJ2-1; the tabulated D call, TRBD2, remains unverified against the DNA. TRBV21-1 is noted as a pseudogene. The CDR3 totals 15 residues. This CDR3 reads CASSSRTSGRSGQFF. CDR3 DNA sequence: TGTGCCAGCAGCAGTCGGACTAGCGGGAGGTCAGGGCAGTTCTTC.

The chain links TRBV2 to TRBJ1-2; D is uncertain. Per germline, CDR1 SNHLY and CDR2 FYNNEI. This CDR3 has 14 amino acids. Trimming left V 8 bases short and J 4 bases short, with 17 bases between. The CDR3 spells CASEREQITYGYTF. The CDR3 bases are TGTGCCAGCGAAAGGGAGCAGATAACCTATGGCTACACCTTC.

In DNA form, the CDR3 reads TGTGCCAGCAGTACGGGACTAGCGGGAGGCCACCAAGAGACCCAGTACTTC. It specifies CASSTGLAGGHQETQYF. This chain uses TRBV27 with TRBJ2-5; 15 bases fit TRBD2. Trimming at V came to 5 bases and at J to 0 bases, leaving 4 bases not matched to a gene. The germline gives CDR1 MNHEY, CDR2 SMNVEV (reference sequence). CDR3 length: 17 residues.

The J gene is TRBJ2-3, the V gene TRBV7-8; 14 bases align to TRBD2. In germline, CDR1 is SGHVS, CDR2 FQNEAQ. Trimming removed 5 bases from V and 11 bases from J; junction bases left unmatched: 15. The CDR3 length is 17 residues. In DNA, the CDR3 is TGTGCCAGCAGCCCTCCGGGACTAGCGGGAGTAGTGGATGGGCAGTATTTT. It translates to CASSPPGLAGVVDGQYF. The whole variable domain, filled in from reference TRBV7-8 and TRBJ2-3, reads GAGVSQSPRYKVAKRGQDVALRCDPISGHVSLFWYQQALGQGPEFLTYFQNEAQLDKSGLPSDRFFAERPEGSVSTLKIQRTQQEDSAVYLCASSPPGLAGVVDGQYFGPGTRLTVL.

The chain recombines TRBV19 with TRBJ2-1; D might be TRBD1 (5 bases). The germline CDR1 and CDR2 sequences are LNHDA and SQIVND (reference sequence). The ends were cut back, 3 bases at V and 0 bases at J, with 9 bases in the middle. The CDR3 extends over 15 amino acids. The CDR3 nucleotides are TGTGCCAGTAGTATCTCCGGACACTCCTACAATGAGCAGTTCTTC. Its protein is CASSISGHSYNEQFF.

This clone was found a few times. The rearrangement joins TRBV5-4 to TRBJ2-7, with D possibly matching TRBD2 (6 bases). This CDR3 is 13 amino acids long. From germline, CDR1 is SGHNT and CDR2 YYREEE (reference sequence). Trimming took 2 bases from V and 6 from J, leaving 12 bases between them. CDR3 in amino acids: CASSFFGGPEQYF. The CDR3 nucleotides read TGTGCCAGCAGCTTTTTTGGAGGGCCCGAGCAGTACTTC. Combining the CDR3 with reference TRBV5-4 and TRBJ2-7 gives the whole variable domain ETGVTQSPTHLIKTRGQQVTLRCSSQSGHNTVSWYQQALGQGPQFIFQYYREEENGRGNFPPRFSGLQFPNYSSELNVNALELDDSALYLCASSFFGGPEQYFGPGTRLTVT.

The V gene is TRBV6-4, the J gene TRBJ2-7, with TRBD2 matching over 7 bases. Germline CDR1 is MRHNA and CDR2 is SNTAGT. V lost 8 bases, J lost 0 bases, and 4 bases stayed unmatched. This CDR3 is built from 13 residues. This CDR3 reads CASLADSSYEQYF. CDR3 DNA sequence: TGTGCCAGCCTAGCGGATAGCTCCTACGAGCAGTACTTC.

This clone showed up just a few times. The gene calls are TRBV6-5 and TRBJ1-1, with D unclear. This CDR3 is built from 15 residues. V was cut by 0 bases and J by 2 bases, with 10 bases left in between. Germline lookup yields CDR1 MNHEY and CDR2 SVGAGI. CDR3 in amino acids: CASSYSAGPNTEAFF. The CDR3 nucleotides read TGTGCCAGCAGTTACTCTGCAGGCCCCAACACTGAAGCTTTCTTT.

The rearrangement uses TRBV7-2 and TRBJ1-5; TRBD1 matches at 7 bases. The germline V gene encodes CDR1 SGHTA and CDR2 FQGNSA. V lost 5 bases to trimming and J lost 4 bases; unmatched junction nucleotides: 5. This CDR3 comprises 14 residues. CDR3 region: CASSPRQGNQPQHF. The DNA for the CDR3 is TGTGCCAGCAGCCCCCGACAGGGTAATCAGCCCCAGCATTTT.

J is TRBJ2-1 and V is TRBV4-2; 13 bases agree with TRBD2. Germline V CDR1 and CDR2: LGHNA, YNFKEQ. CDR3 length equals 15 residues. The J segment lost 10 bases and the V segment lost 0 bases, leaving 3 bases of the junction unmatched. CDR3: CASSQEGTSGTEQFF. CDR3 DNA sequence: TGTGCCAGCAGCCAAGAGGGGACTAGCGGGACCGAGCAGTTCTTC.

V and J are TRBV29-1 and TRBJ2-7; TRBD2 matches at 11 bases. After removal of 3 bases from V and 7 bases from J, the junction contained 8 bases not matched to a gene. The germline V gene encodes CDR1 SQVTM and CDR2 ANQGSEA. There are 14 residues in the CDR3. As DNA, the CDR3 is TGCAGCGTTGAGGTACTAGCGGGAGTGGGGGAGCAGTACTTC. This translates into CSVEVLAGVGEQYF.

This clone was seen a few times. The rearrangement links TRBV11-1 to TRBJ2-3; tentative D call: TRBD2 (5 bases). This CDR3 has 15 residues. V dropped 5 bases and J dropped 0 bases, with 12 bases sitting between them. Germline values: CDR1 SGHAT, CDR2 FQDESV (reference sequence). The CDR3 reads CASSPGVGSTDTQYF. The CDR3 nucleotides are TGTGCCAGCAGCCCCGGGGTAGGGAGCACAGATACGCAGTATTTT.

V gene TRBV7-3 combines with J gene TRBJ2-3; tentative D call: TRBD2 (5 bases). V was pared by 5 bases and J by 6 bases, with 24 bases between. This CDR3 spans 17 amino acids. CDR1 and CDR2 from the germline V gene are SGHTA and FQGTGA. This CDR3 is CASSPNHLAGPLDTQYF. The CDR3 DNA reads as TGTGCCAGCAGCCCTAATCACCTCGCGGGCCCCCTGGATACGCAGTATTTT. The full variable domain, its missing parts supplied by reference TRBV7-3 and TRBJ2-3, is GAGVSQTPSNKVTEKGKYVELRCDPISGHTALYWYRQSLGQGPEFLIYFQGTGAADDSGLPNDRFFAVRPEGSVSTLKIQRTERGDSAVYLCASSPNHLAGPLDTQYFGPGTRLTVL.

The chain employs TRBV6-6 and TRBJ1-2, with D uncertain. This CDR3 contains 15 residues. Germline CDR1 and CDR2: MNHNY and SVGAGI (reference sequence). The V end was cut by 5 bases, the J end by 2 bases, with 15 bases between. The CDR3 DNA reads as TGTGCCAGCAGTGCAGACCAGACTTTAAACTATGGCTACACCTTC. It translates to CASSADQTLNYGYTF.